The next 16 T cell receptor beta chains were all read from a single sample in a study of blood T cell repertoires in COVID-19. Sequencing was performed with immunoSEQ multiplex PCR; in TCRdb, only in-frame clones are kept and a portion is missing. Found here are tens of thousands of clones, about 90% of them singletons; the top ten hold 5% to 6.5%. Sequenced sample: peripheral blood. The receptors derive from a human donor in a cohort sampled during active COVID-19.

The chain links TRBV7-9 to TRBJ1-3; TRBD1 agrees at 10 bases. CDR3 length: 18 amino acids. Germline V gene data show CDR1 as SEHNR and CDR2 as FQNEAQ (reference sequence). V gave up 1 base and J gave up 4 bases; unmatched junction bases: 10. CDR3 bases: TGTGCCAGCAGCTTAGGTCCGGGACAGGGGAAGTCCGGAAACACCATATATTTT. It yields the protein CASSLGPGQGKSGNTIYF.

J is TRBJ2-5 and V is TRBV7-2, with 13 bases fitting TRBD2. Germline CDR1 reads SGHTA; CDR2 reads FQGNSA. Trimming removed 5 bases from V and 4 bases from J; junction bases left unmatched: 13. CDR3 length equals 18 residues. The CDR3 region is CASSHGTSGDTGVETQYF. The CDR3 DNA follows: TGTGCCAGCAGCCATGGGACTAGCGGGGACACCGGGGTAGAGACCCAGTACTTC.

This chain uses TRBV12-3 or TRBV12-4 with TRBJ2-5, with 9 bases aligning to TRBD1. J lost 3 bases, V lost 4 bases, and 0 bases had no gene match. This CDR3 comprises 13 residues. The CDR3 DNA reads TGTGCCAGCAGTTGGACAGGGGAAGAGACCCAGTACTTC. Its translation: CASSWTGEETQYF.

V gene TRBV6-5 combines with J gene TRBJ2-1; maybe TRBD1 (6 bases). V lost 6 bases, J lost 10 bases, and 19 bases lay in between. The CDR3 has 14 amino acids. Germline-derived CDR1 and CDR2 are MNHEY and SVGAGI. Here the CDR3 DNA reads TGTGCCAGCAGGGGGGCTAGTGGACCCTACGAGCAGTTCTTC. Protein sequence: CASRGASGPYEQFF.

The chain uses TRBV7-8 and TRBJ1-1; D is unresolved. This CDR3 has 13 amino acids. V lost 2 bases to trimming and J lost 4 bases, with 8 bases between them. Germline V gene sequence: CDR1 SGHVS, CDR2 FQNEAQ. The CDR3 loop reads CASSLIPGTEAFF. CDR3 nucleotides: TGTGCCAGCAGCTTAATCCCGGGCACTGAAGCTTTCTTT.

This chain links TRBV19 with TRBJ1-1; D is unresolved. This CDR3 has 13 amino acids. CDR1 is LNHDA, CDR2 SQIVND, per germline (reference sequence). Trimming pared 7 bases from V and 0 bases from J, leaving 9 bases between. CDR3 sequence (DNA): TGTGCCAGTAAACAGATACTGAACACTGAAGCTTTCTTT. Translating gives CASKQILNTEAFF.

This clone was seen only once. The sample contains more than one DNA sequence encoding this CDR3. The chain joins TRBV5-1 to TRBJ1-2; possibly TRBD1 for D (6 bases). The CDR3 spans 14 residues. Germline V lookup: CDR1 SGHRS, CDR2 YFSETQ. Trimming took off 5 bases at V and 0 bases at J, with 11 bases between the two ends. The CDR3, as DNA: TGCGCCAGCAGTCCCACAGGGACTAACTATGGCTACACCTTC. Residues: CASSPTGTNYGYTF.

A note on this clone: The junction and the germline gene differ at one end; a read error may be behind it. The rearrangement uses TRBV28 and TRBJ1-1, with 8 nucleotides matching TRBD1. There are 13 residues in the CDR3. Germline V gives CDR1 MDHEN, CDR2 SYDVKM. Here the CDR3 reads CASSLLRQGQLSF. Written as DNA, the CDR3 is TGTGCCAGCAGTTTATTAAGACAGGGGCAACTCTCGTTT.

CDR3 coding DNA: TGTGCCAGCAGCTGGGGGACAGGGGCGTCGGCAAATCAGCCCCAGCATTTT. Amino acids: CASSWGTGASANQPQHF. This chain uses TRBV11-2 with TRBJ1-5; 10 bases align to TRBD1. Trimming cost V 4 bases and J 4 bases; bases outside gene matches: 10. This CDR3 region has 17 residues. Per germline, CDR1 SGHAT and CDR2 FQNNGV.

The chain uses TRBV6-1 and TRBJ2-7, with 8 bases that match TRBD1. Looked up from germline, CDR1 is MNHNS and CDR2 is SASEGT. V shed 2 bases, J shed 2 bases, and the junction held 2 bases outside the gene matches. The CDR3 sequence is 14 residues long. CDR3 sequence: CASSEPGGPYEQYV. The CDR3 coding sequence is TGTGCCAGCAGTGAACCAGGGGGCCCCTACGAGCAGTACGTC.

The chain joins TRBV5-1 to TRBJ1-5; 7 nucleotides match TRBD1. Germline CDR1 SGHRS, CDR2 YFSETQ. V trimming: 0 bases; J trimming: 4 bases; junction bases outside the gene matches: 4. The CDR3 contains 15 residues. CDR3 protein: CASSLEPGGNQPQHF. Here the CDR3 DNA reads TGCGCCAGCAGCTTGGAGCCAGGGGGGAATCAGCCCCAGCATTTT. Based on the CDR3 plus reference TRBV5-1 and TRBJ1-5, the full variable domain is KAGVTQTPRYLIKTRGQQVTLSCSPISGHRSVSWYQQTPGQGLQFLFEYFSETQRNKGNFPGRFSGRQFSNSRSEMNVSTLELGDSALYLCASSLEPGGNQPQHFGDGTRLSIL.

The chain is built from TRBV11-3 and TRBJ2-2; D may be TRBD2 (5 bases). V was shortened by 5 bases and J by 5 bases, with 9 bases between the two germline ends. The CDR3 extends over 13 amino acids. Germline V CDR1 and CDR2: SGHNT, YENEEA. This chain's CDR3 is CASSRDVTGELFF. The CDR3 DNA sequence: TGTGCCAGCAGCCGGGATGTGACCGGGGAGCTGTTTTTT.

This clone was detected only once. The rearrangement links TRBV2 to TRBJ2-3; TRBD1 matches at 7 bases. Germline CDR1 SNHLY, CDR2 FYNNEI. V lost 8 bases, J lost 5 bases, and 7 bases stayed unmatched. This CDR3 has 13 residues. As DNA, the CDR3 is TGTGCCAGCCAAGACAGGGCGTTAGATACGCAGTATTTT. As protein: CASQDRALDTQYF.

The chain carries TRBV9 and TRBJ2-7, with D possibly being TRBD2 (5 bases). Germline V CDR1 and CDR2: SGDLS, YYNGEE. V shed 0 bases and J shed 7 bases, with 14 bases lying between them. The CDR3 has 14 amino acids. The CDR3 region is CASSVAVFTGEQYV. The CDR3 DNA reads TGTGCCAGCAGCGTAGCGGTTTTCACGGGGGAGCAGTACGTC.

In its sample, this clone was seen a few times. The V call is TRBV27, the J call TRBJ1-5; 7 nucleotides agree with TRBD1. Per germline, CDR1 MNHEY and CDR2 SMNVEV (reference sequence). The V gene end was trimmed by 3 bases and the J gene end by 4 bases; junction bases not matched to a gene: 0. The CDR3 extends over 13 amino acids. CDR3: CASSLTGNQPQHF. The CDR3 DNA reads as TGTGCCAGCAGTTTGACAGGGAATCAGCCCCAGCATTTT.

The rearrangement joins TRBV15 to TRBJ1-6; D is ambiguous. The V gene lost 1 base and the J gene lost 7 bases, with 20 bases spanning the gap. The CDR3 consists of 18 residues. Germline CDR1 reads LNHNV; CDR2 reads YYDKDF (reference sequence). The CDR3 DNA reads as TGTGCCACCAGCAGAGTCCGTTTCGGGGTTCCCACCAATTCACCCCTCCACTTT. Translated: CATSRVRFGVPTNSPLHF.